This TCR beta chain stems from a study of control samples from healthy donors and cancer patients. The data were produced by immunoSEQ multiplex PCR, yet TCRdb's version contains in-frame clones alone and is incomplete. This repertoire shows around 170,000 clones, 92% found once; its top ten account for roughly 0.7%. The sequence was obtained from a woman aged 25 to 45 in good health. The sample comprised blood.

CDR3 protein: CASGIRGPQRGYGYTF. The CDR3 DNA sequence: TGTGCCAGCGGGATTCGGGGCCCACAAAGGGGGTACGGCTACACCTTC. The chain links TRBV5-8 to TRBJ1-2, with a tentative D call TRBD1 (6 bases). Trimming stripped 7 bases from V and 8 bases from J, with 27 bases between. The CDR3 spans 16 residues. The germline CDR1 and CDR2 sequences are SGHTS and YDEGEE.